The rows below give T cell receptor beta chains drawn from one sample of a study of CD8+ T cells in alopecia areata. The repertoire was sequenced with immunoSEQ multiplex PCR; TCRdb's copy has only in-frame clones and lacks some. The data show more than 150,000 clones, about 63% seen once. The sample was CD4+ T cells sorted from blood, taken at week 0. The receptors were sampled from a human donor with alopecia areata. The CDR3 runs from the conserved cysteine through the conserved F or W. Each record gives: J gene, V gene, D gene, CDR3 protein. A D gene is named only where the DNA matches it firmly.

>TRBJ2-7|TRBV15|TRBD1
CATSRDGDRSSYEQYF
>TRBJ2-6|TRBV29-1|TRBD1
CSVGQGTGANVLTF
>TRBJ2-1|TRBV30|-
CAWSIGGAQYNEQFF
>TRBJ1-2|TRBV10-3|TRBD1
CAISDRTGPFYGYTF
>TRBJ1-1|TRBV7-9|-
CASSPILAGGYRNTEAFF
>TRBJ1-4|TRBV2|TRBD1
CASSRQGVEKLFF
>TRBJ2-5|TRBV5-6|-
CASSLGLASQETQYF
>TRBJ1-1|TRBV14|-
CASSQGGASVAFF
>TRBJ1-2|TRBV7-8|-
CASSPTANYGYTF
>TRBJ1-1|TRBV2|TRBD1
CASGGQMNTEAFF
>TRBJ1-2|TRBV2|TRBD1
CASSGLTGGYGYTF
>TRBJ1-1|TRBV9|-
CASSVEAQPNTEAFF
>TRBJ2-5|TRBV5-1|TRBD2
CASSKTGTTGRETQYF
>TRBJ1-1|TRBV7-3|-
CASSLLPRAPENTEAFF
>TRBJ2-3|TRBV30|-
CAWSVTRDTQYF
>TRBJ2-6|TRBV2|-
CASSGISGANVLTF
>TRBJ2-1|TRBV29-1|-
CSVEDHPDYNEQFF
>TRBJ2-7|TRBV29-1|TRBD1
CSVLGTGGSLYEQYF
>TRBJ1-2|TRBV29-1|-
CSVAPGVSYGYTF
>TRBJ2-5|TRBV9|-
CASSVAPDVVETQYF
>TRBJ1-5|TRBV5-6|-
CASSTKTAYSNQPQHF
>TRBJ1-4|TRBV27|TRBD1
CASSLIDRDGKLFF
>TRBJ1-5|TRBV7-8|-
CASSLRDGRNQPQHF
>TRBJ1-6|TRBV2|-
CASSGTGPPLHF
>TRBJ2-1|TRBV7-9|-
CASSPALFGAHNEQFF
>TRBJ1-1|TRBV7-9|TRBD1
CASSPGTGLVEAFF
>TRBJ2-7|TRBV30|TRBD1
CAWSDRGRIEQYF
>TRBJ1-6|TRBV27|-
CASSYSGRNNSPLHF
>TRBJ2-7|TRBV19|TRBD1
CASSIPTGVHEQYF
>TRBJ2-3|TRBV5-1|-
CASSKEGPFTDTQYF
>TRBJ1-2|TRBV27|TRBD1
CASSLVSQGFNGYTF
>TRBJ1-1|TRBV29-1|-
CSVGQGGKAEAFF
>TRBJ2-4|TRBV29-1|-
CSVSGRSQNIQYF
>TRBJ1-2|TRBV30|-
CAWSTGIYGYTF
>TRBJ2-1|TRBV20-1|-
CSAQAWEQFF
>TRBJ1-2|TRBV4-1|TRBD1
CASSQVEALSGGDNYGYTF
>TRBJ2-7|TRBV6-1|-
CASSDGGTYEQYF
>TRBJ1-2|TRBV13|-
CASSLGPGAGYGYTF
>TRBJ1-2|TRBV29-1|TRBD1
CSSGDSNYGYTF
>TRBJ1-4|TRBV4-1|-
CASSQDSGTTYKTNEKLFF
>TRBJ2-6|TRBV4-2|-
CASSQSRPRDGANVLTF
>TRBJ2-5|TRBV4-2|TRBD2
CASSQRSGGAGETQYF